This TCR beta chain derives from a study of cytomegalovirus exposure and HLA in healthy donors. For the study at large: Clustering assigned 81% of the approximately 400 genotyped donors to the Caucasian-associated ancestry cluster. Whole-study findings and limits: Many donors carried some public TCRs, although rarity characterized most TCR sequences.

This clone was detected once. Its target is unknown. PCR employed 60 Vbeta and 13 Jbeta primers. TCRdb keeps only in-frame clones here, not all; method: immunoSEQ multiplex PCR. Counted here are roughly 160,000 clones, roughly 75% occurring once; the ten biggest clones make up 1%. Trimming at V came to 3 bases and at J to 6 bases, leaving 7 bases not matched to a gene. The germline V gene has CDR1 MNHEY and CDR2 SMNVEV (reference sequence). The CDR3 runs 15 residues. The chain carries TRBV27 and TRBJ2-5; 10 nucleotides match TRBD1. This clonotype originated in a woman aged 45 to 65 in good health and CMV-seropositive. Input material: PBMCs. CDR3 amino acids: CASSLETGGGQTQYF. In nucleotides, the CDR3 is TGTGCCAGCAGTTTGGAGACAGGGGGCGGTCAGACCCAGTACTTC.